This is a list of T cell receptor beta chains from one sample in a study of T cell responses to AZD1222 COVID-19 vaccine. Assay used: immunoSEQ multiplex PCR; TCRdb lists only in-frame clones, some missing. The table has more than 110,000 clones, about 90% seen once. This material consisted of peripheral blood, taken 28 days after the second AZD1222 dose. The receptors were sampled from an adult who received the AZD1222 COVID-19 vaccine. Both conserved end residues are part of each CDR3. D genes are given only for firm matches. Expanded clones are given a class, and other clones once, few, many or no size at all.

j_gene | d_gene | v_gene | abundance | CDR3nt | CDR3aa
TRBJ2-1 | . | TRBV12-5 | . | TGTGCTAGTGGTTCCGGGACTTTCCACTACAATGAGCAGTTCTTC | CASGSGTFHYNEQFF
TRBJ1-3 | TRBD1 | TRBV5-4 | . | TGTGCCAGCAGCTGGGACAGGCCTGGAAACACCATATATTTT | CASSWDRPGNTIYF
TRBJ1-2 | . | TRBV20-1 | . | TGCAGTGTGTCACAGTCCTATGGCTACACCTTC | CSVSQSYGYTF
TRBJ2-2 | . | TRBV18 | . | TGTGCCAGCTCACCACCGGCCCGATCAAACACCGGGGAGCTGTTTTTT | CASSPPARSNTGELFF
TRBJ1-1 | . | TRBV7-6 | . | TGTGCCAGCAGCTTGGCGGGGGGCCGGAACACTGAAGCTTTCTTT | CASSLAGGRNTEAFF
TRBJ2-1 | . | TRBV5-1 | . | TGCGCCAGCAGGGACTACAATGAGCAGTTCTTC | CASRDYNEQFF
TRBJ2-3 | . | TRBV24-1 | . | TGTGCCACCAGTGATTTAGTACGTGAAGATACGCAGTATTTT | CATSDLVREDTQYF
TRBJ2-2 | TRBD2 | TRBV9 | . | TGTGCCAGCAGCGTACTTACTAGCGGGACGATGGGGGAGCTGTTTTTT | CASSVLTSGTMGELFF
TRBJ1-1 | TRBD1 | TRBV24-1 | . | TGTGCCACCAGTGACGCCTTTATGACAGGGGGATATACCGTTTACACTGAAGCTTTCTTT | CATSDAFMTGGYTVYTEAFF
TRBJ2-3 | . | TRBV30 | . | TGTGCCTGGAGTTCCCAAACCCGATTGGCGCAGTATTTT | CAWSSQTRLAQYF
TRBJ2-3 | TRBD1 | TRBV27 | . | TGTGCCAGCAGTATAACTTGGGGACAGGGGGTGACAGATACGCAGTATTTT | CASSITWGQGVTDTQYF
TRBJ2-7 | . | TRBV6-2/TRBV6-3 | . | TGTGCCAGCAGTTACCGTTATTACGAGCAGTACTTC | CASSYRYYEQYF
TRBJ1-1 | TRBD1 | TRBV9 | . | TGTGCCAGCAGCGTAGGACAGGGGTCCTTCGAAGCTTTCTTT | CASSVGQGSFEAFF
TRBJ1-1 | TRBD1 | TRBV18 | once | TGTGCCAGCTCACCTCGACAGGGTTCGGGGACTGAAGCTTTCTTT | CASSPRQGSGTEAFF
TRBJ2-3 | TRBD2 | TRBV4-2 | . | TGTGCCAGCAGCCAAGATGGTAGACTAGCGGGCTCTAGCACAGATACGCAGTATTTT | CASSQDGRLAGSSTDTQYF
TRBJ1-1 | . | TRBV7-2 | . | TGTGCCAGCAGCTTAGGGCAGGCTATGAACACTGAAGCTTTCTTT | CASSLGQAMNTEAFF
TRBJ1-3 | . | TRBV11-2 | few | TGTGCCAGCAGCTCCAGTAGATCTGGAAACACCATATATTTT | CASSSSRSGNTIYF
TRBJ1-6 | . | TRBV7-9 | . | TGTGCCAGCAGCTATCCAGGGCTTAATTCACCCCTCCACTTT | CASSYPGLNSPLHF
TRBJ2-5 | TRBD2 | TRBV11-2 | . | TGTGCCAGCAGCTCCCCTAGGACTAGCGGGGAAGGAAGGGAGACCCAGTACTTC | CASSSPRTSGEGRETQYF
TRBJ1-2 | . | TRBV4-3 | . | TGCGCCAGCAGCCAAGAAATAGGTCAAGTCGTTGGTGGCTACACCTTC | CASSQEIGQVVGGYTF
TRBJ2-7 | TRBD1 | TRBV6-2/TRBV6-3 | . | TGTGCCAGCAGTCACGGACAGGGCCCCTACGAGCAGTACTTC | CASSHGQGPYEQYF
TRBJ2-1 | . | TRBV6-1 | . | TGTGCCAGCAGTGAAACGGGCCAATCTCAGTTCTTC | CASSETGQSQFF
TRBJ2-5 | . | TRBV5-1 | . | TGCGCCAGCAGCTTGGCTCCAGAAGAGACCCAGTACTTC | CASSLAPEETQYF
TRBJ1-1 | . | TRBV20-1 | . | TGCAGTGCTAGGGATTGGCCTGAAGCTTTCTTT | CSARDWPEAFF
TRBJ2-1 | . | TRBV7-3 | . | TGTGCCAGCAGCCCCAGTGACTACAATGAGCAGTTCTTC | CASSPSDYNEQFF
TRBJ2-1 | TRBD2 | TRBV19 | . | TGTGCCAGTAGTATGGGGGAGGGCCCAAATGAGCAGTTCTTC | CASSMGEGPNEQFF
TRBJ2-7 | TRBD2 | TRBV7-2 | . | TGTGCCAGCAGCTCCCCCGGGGCTAGCGGGAGCTCTAGGAGGTACGAGCAGTACTTC | CASSSPGASGSSRRYEQYF
TRBJ2-5 | TRBD2 | TRBV4-1 | once | TGCGCCAGCAGCCAAGTCCCCCCCACTAGCGGGAGTTCTGAGACCCAGTACTTC | CASSQVPPTSGSSETQYF
TRBJ2-3 | TRBD2 | TRBV7-9 | . | TGTGCCAGCAGCCTGGGGGCGGGAGGAACAGATACGCAGTATTTT | CASSLGAGGTDTQYF
TRBJ2-2 | . | TRBV6-2/TRBV6-3 | . | TGTGCCAGCAGTTACTCGACCTCCCGGGTCGGGGAGCTGTTTTTT | CASSYSTSRVGELFF
TRBJ2-1 | . | TRBV11-3 | . | TGTGCCAGCAGCTTAGCGTCACAGGGGAGGTACAATGAGCAGTTCTTC | CASSLASQGRYNEQFF
TRBJ2-7 | TRBD1 | TRBV5-8 | . | TGTGCCAGCAGCTTGGTCCTCTCTGGACAGGGCTACTACGAGCAGTACTTC | CASSLVLSGQGYYEQYF
TRBJ2-1 | TRBD1 | TRBV18 | . | TGTGCCAGCTCCCTGGGGACAGAAAATGAGCAGTTCTTC | CASSLGTENEQFF
TRBJ2-1 | TRBD1 | TRBV5-1 | . | TGCGCCAGCAGCCGAGGACAGGGTACGTACAATGAGCAGTTCTTC | CASSRGQGTYNEQFF
TRBJ2-7 | TRBD2 | TRBV7-2 | . | TGTGCCAGCAGTACCCCGACTAGCGGGATTTTCTACGAGCAGTACTTC | CASSTPTSGIFYEQYF
TRBJ2-1 | TRBD2 | TRBV7-9 | . | TGTGCCAGCAGCTTAGCGGGAGGGTGGAATGAGCAGTTCTTC | CASSLAGGWNEQFF
TRBJ1-1 | . | TRBV30 | . | TGTGCCTGGAGCGCCTTCCGGGACACTGAAGCTTTCTTT | CAWSAFRDTEAFF
TRBJ1-5 | . | TRBV5-5 | . | TGTGCCAGCAGCTTGGGGGGGATTCAGCCCCAGCATTTT | CASSLGGIQPQHF
TRBJ1-1 | . | TRBV7-2 | . | TGTGCCAGCAGCTTATTGGGACCCTGGAACACTGAAGCTTTCTTT | CASSLLGPWNTEAFF
TRBJ1-1 | . | TRBV5-6 | . | TGTGCCAGCAGTAAGGACACGGGGAGTGAAGCTTTCTTT | CASSKDTGSEAFF
TRBJ2-3 | TRBD1 | TRBV28 | once | TGTGCCAGCAGTAAACTCCAGGGGGATAGCACAGATACGCAGTATTTT | CASSKLQGDSTDTQYF
TRBJ2-1 | . | TRBV5-1 | once | TGCGCCAGCAGCTGGGTGGAGAGCTCCTACAATGAGCAGTTCTTC | CASSWVESSYNEQFF
TRBJ2-7 | . | TRBV9 | . | TGTGCCAGCAGCGTAGAAAGCGGCTCCTACGAGCAGTACTTC | CASSVESGSYEQYF
TRBJ2-7 | . | TRBV6-2/TRBV6-3 | . | TGTGCCAGCAGTGGGACAACAAACACCTACGAGCAGTACTTC | CASSGTTNTYEQYF
TRBJ2-7 | TRBD2 | TRBV7-8 | . | TGTGCCAGCAGCTTAGGTACTAGCGGGTCTTACGAGCAGTACTTC | CASSLGTSGSYEQYF
TRBJ1-1 | . | TRBV18 | . | TGTGCCAGCTCACCAAAAGAAAACACTGAAGCTTTCTTT | CASSPKENTEAFF
TRBJ1-6 | TRBD1 | TRBV28 | . | TGTGCCAGCATTGGACAGGGGGGCGCGAGGGGTTCACCCCTCCACTTT | CASIGQGGARGSPLHF